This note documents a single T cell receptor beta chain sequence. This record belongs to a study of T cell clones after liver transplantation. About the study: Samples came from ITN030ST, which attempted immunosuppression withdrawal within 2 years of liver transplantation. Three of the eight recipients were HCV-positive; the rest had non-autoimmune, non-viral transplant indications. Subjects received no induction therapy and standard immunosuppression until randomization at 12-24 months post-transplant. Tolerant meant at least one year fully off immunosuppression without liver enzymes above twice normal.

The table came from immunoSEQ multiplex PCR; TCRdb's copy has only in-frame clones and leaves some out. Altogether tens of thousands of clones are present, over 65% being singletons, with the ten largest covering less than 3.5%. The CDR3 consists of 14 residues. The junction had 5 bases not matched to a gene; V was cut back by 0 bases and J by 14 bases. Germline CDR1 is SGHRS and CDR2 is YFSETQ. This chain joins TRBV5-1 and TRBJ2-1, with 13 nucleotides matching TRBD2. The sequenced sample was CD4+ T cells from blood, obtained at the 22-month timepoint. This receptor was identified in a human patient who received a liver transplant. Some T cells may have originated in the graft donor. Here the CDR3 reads CASSLELAGGPEFF. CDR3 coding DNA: TGCGCCAGCAGCTTGGAACTAGCGGGAGGGCCCGAGTTCTTC.